These 8 T cell receptor beta chains originate from one sample sequenced in a study of blood T cell repertoires in COVID-19 (dated by TCRdb to 2018 to 2021). The method behind the library was the immunoSEQ multiplex PCR assay. In TCRdb, the immuneACCESS table is reduced to in-frame sequences with V and J assigned. These tables do not hold every clone; where another copy was compared, an unresolved V gene accounts for under half, and the others remain unexplained. The sample records 250,000 or so clones, over 70% of which are singletons. The ten top clones hold more than 1.3% of the sample. The material sequenced was peripheral blood. The receptors were sampled from a woman between 40 and 55 years old who had recovered from COVID-19.

This clone came up once. The J gene is TRBJ2-7, the V gene TRBV5-6; D may be TRBD1 (7 bases). This CDR3 region has 16 residues. Germline V gene sequence: CDR1 SGHDT, CDR2 YYEEEE. V shed 4 bases and J shed 2 bases, with 19 bases lying between them. In DNA form, the CDR3 reads TGTGCCAGCAGCCAGGCGGGGAGAGGGGGCCCCTACGAGCAGTACTTC. This encodes CASSQAGRGGPYEQYF.

This chain joins TRBV5-8 and TRBJ2-7, with 9 bases identical to TRBD1. Germline V gene data show CDR1 as SGHTS and CDR2 as YDEGEE. With 3 bases clipped from V and 5 bases from J, the junction kept 9 bases outside the gene matches. The CDR3 consists of 15 residues. In nucleotides, the CDR3 is TGTGCCAGCAGCTCCTCTCCGGGACAGGGTGACGAGCAGTACTTC. Its protein product is CASSSSPGQGDEQYF.

This chain uses TRBV5-5 with TRBJ1-1; D might be TRBD1 (5 bases). V lost 3 bases to trimming and J lost 11 bases, with 11 bases between them. Germline assignment: CDR1 SGHKS and CDR2 YYEKEE (reference sequence). The CDR3 consists of 11 residues. In DNA, the CDR3 is TGTGCCAGCAGCTGGGGGGGATCGGCTTTCTTT. It yields the protein CASSWGGSAFF.

This sequence joins TRBV1 and TRBJ1-5; the table's D call of TRBD1 was not tested on the DNA. TRBV1 is a pseudogene segment. The CDR3 runs 23 residues. The CDR3 sequence is CTSSQGHRGRVDPRGKGNQPQHF. CDR3 coding DNA: TGCACCAGCAGCCAAGGGCACCGGGGCAGGGTGGATCCGAGGGGGAAGGGCAATCAGCCCCAGCATTTT.

This clone was detected many times. V and J are TRBV2 and TRBJ1-1; TRBD1 matches at 10 bases. Germline CDR1 and CDR2: SNHLY and FYNNEI. The CDR3 loop spans 14 amino acids. V shed 3 bases and J 11 bases; nucleotides not matched to a gene: 9. CDR3: CASSEETGGLKAFF. The CDR3 DNA reads TGTGCCAGCAGTGAGGAGACAGGGGGCTTGAAGGCTTTCTTT.

The chain uses TRBV19 and TRBJ1-2, with D unresolved. The CDR3 runs to 14 residues. The V and J ends lost 4 bases and 1 base respectively, with 10 bases between them. The germline CDR1 and CDR2 sequences are LNHDA and SQIVND (reference sequence). CDR3 coding DNA: TGTGCCAGTAGTACGTTCCGGGGTAACTATGGCTACACCTTC. This translates into CASSTFRGNYGYTF.

This clone was seen more than once but under ten times. The genes are TRBV14 and TRBJ2-1, with a tentative D call TRBD1 (5 bases). V lost 4 bases and J 2 bases, leaving 9 bases between the germline ends. Looked up from germline, CDR1 is SGHDN and CDR2 is FVKESK. The CDR3 is 14 residues long. The DNA for the CDR3 is TGTGCCAGCAGCCTTCTAGGGGCCTACAATGAGCAGTTCTTC. Amino acid sequence: CASSLLGAYNEQFF. Together with reference TRBV14 and TRBJ2-1, the CDR3 gives the full variable domain: EAGVTQFPSHSVIEKGQTVTLRCDPISGHDNLYWYRRVMGKEIKFLLHFVKESKQDESGMPNNRFLAERTGGTYSTLKVQPAELEDSGVYFCASSLLGAYNEQFFGPGTRLTVL.

J is TRBJ1-1 and V is TRBV28; D is uncertain. CDR3 length: 15 residues. In germline, CDR1 is MDHEN, CDR2 SYDVKM. Trimming stripped 6 bases from V and 6 bases from J, with 20 bases between. DNA for the CDR3: TGTGCCAGCAGAATGATCGGAGTTGTTGAGCCTGAAGCTTTCTTT. This translates into CASRMIGVVEPEAFF.